This T cell receptor (beta chain) emerged from a study of blood T cells in healthy people across ages. The CDR3 covers 16 residues. The V gene's germline CDR1 is SGHTA and CDR2 FQGTGA. V lost 2 bases and J lost 9; bases outside the gene matches: 12. A second roughly 7 to 11 cycle PCR used barcoded and J-beta primers. TCRdb called the 5' RACE reads again in MiXCR, with one record for every CDR3 protein. The table records under 950,000 distinct CDR3 sequences, 20% to 25% of them present only once. The table lists this clonotype with a few counts. The TCR was taken from a man aged 65-85 years in good health. The sequenced sample consisted of blood. V gene TRBV7-3 combines with J gene TRBJ2-1; 8 bases are shared with TRBD2. The CDR3, as DNA: TGTGCCAGCAGCTTAGCTTTACCGGGAGGGCAAGGTGAGCAGTTCTTC. Its protein is CASSLALPGGQGEQFF.